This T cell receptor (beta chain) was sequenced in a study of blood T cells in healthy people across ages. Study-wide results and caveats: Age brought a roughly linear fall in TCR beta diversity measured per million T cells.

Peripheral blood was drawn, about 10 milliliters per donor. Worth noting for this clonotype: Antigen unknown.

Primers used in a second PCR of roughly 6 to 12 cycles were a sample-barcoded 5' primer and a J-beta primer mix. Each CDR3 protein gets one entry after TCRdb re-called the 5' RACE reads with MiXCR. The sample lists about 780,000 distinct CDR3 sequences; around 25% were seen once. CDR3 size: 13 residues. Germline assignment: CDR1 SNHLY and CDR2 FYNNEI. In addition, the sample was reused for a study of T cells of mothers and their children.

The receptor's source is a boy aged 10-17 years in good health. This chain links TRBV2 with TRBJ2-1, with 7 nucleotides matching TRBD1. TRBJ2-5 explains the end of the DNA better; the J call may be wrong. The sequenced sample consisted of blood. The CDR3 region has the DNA TGTGCCAGCAGAGATGACAGGGAAGAGACCCAGTACTTC. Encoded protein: CASRDDREETQYF.